The rows below give T cell receptor beta chains drawn from one sample of a study of T cell repertoires in ileal Crohn's disease. Measured with immunoSEQ multiplex PCR; TCRdb has only the in-frame clones, and not every one. The sample shows fewer than 10,000 clones, approximately 80% of them seen only once. The material sequenced was ileal tissue. Receptors originate from an adult with Crohn's disease. CDR3s include the opening cysteine and the closing phenylalanine or tryptophan.

V,J,CDR3
TRBV28,TRBJ2-1,CASSPHEGAGGRNEQFF
TRBV18,TRBJ1-5,CASSLLQGSNQPQHF
TRBV5-1,TRBJ2-1,CASRGRGGEGNEQFF
TRBV6-6,TRBJ2-3,CASSYMASVGTDTQYF
TRBV7-9,TRBJ2-5,CASSLDRSQETQYF
TRBV7-9,TRBJ1-2,CASSLGPAYGYTF
TRBV4-1,TRBJ2-6,CASSPLTGTTTSGANVLTF
TRBV7-7,TRBJ2-5,CASRRAGGETQYF
TRBV7-6,TRBJ1-3,CASSQGPSSGNTIYF
TRBV7-2,TRBJ1-3,CAIHGYSGNTIYF
TRBV19,TRBJ1-2,CASSMMGQGRAYGYTF
TRBV7-2,TRBJ1-1,CASSLGLGGARVKAFF
TRBV27,TRBJ1-2,CASSPNGVTNYGYTF
TRBV30,TRBJ1-2,CAGSRGGYGYTF
TRBV6-4,TRBJ2-1,CASSTREGNEQFF
TRBV7-8,TRBJ2-6,CASSLAGHVLTF
TRBV7-3,TRBJ1-5,CASSGSEVRKNIPQHF
TRBV7-2,TRBJ2-1,CASSAGQLYNEQFF
TRBV30,TRBJ2-5,CAWSEWSTETQYF
TRBV6-1,TRBJ2-2,CASSLQLNTGELFF
TRBV5-4,TRBJ1-2,CASSSPGQGNLGYGYTF
TRBV6-5,TRBJ2-5,CASSASPETHTNF
TRBV27,TRBJ2-7,CASSLTVFYEQYF
TRBV30,TRBJ1-5,CAWSAEGLANQPQHF
TRBV11-3,TRBJ2-7,CASSPGGGTLYEQYF
TRBV30,TRBJ1-1,CAWESRQGAGTEAFF
TRBV6-5,TRBJ1-5,CASSGGLGGNQPQHF
TRBV5-1,TRBJ2-2,CATRDVDTGELFF
TRBV5-4,TRBJ2-3,CASSSTSGSLADTQYF
TRBV19,TRBJ1-5,CASSIRGPIHQPQHF
TRBV27,TRBJ2-2,CASSPMTSGRDKLFF
TRBV27,TRBJ1-2,CASSLEPNNYGYTF
TRBV7-9,TRBJ2-7,CASSLGTSGRGSEQYF
TRBV5-5,TRBJ2-7,CASSLQLNEQYF
TRBV27,TRBJ2-7,CASRRSGTISYEQYF
TRBV5-1,TRBJ1-1,CASSLAGPNTEAFF
TRBV6-1,TRBJ2-1,CASTAGVSYNEQFF
TRBV15,TRBJ1-5,CATSRDRDQPQHF
TRBV7-2,TRBJ1-1,CASRRNMAGGGNTEAFF
TRBV6-1,TRBJ1-2,CASSEWGAEWGGYTF
TRBV2,TRBJ2-5,CASRQETQYF
TRBV6-5,TRBJ2-5,CASSTNPERGTQYF
TRBV9,TRBJ2-7,CASSVGAGPSEQYF
TRBV28,TRBJ2-7,CASSLAPTPRGQYF
TRBV5-1,TRBJ1-4,CASSRASTNEKLFF
TRBV11-2,TRBJ2-3,CASSTGLAGGAADTQYF
TRBV18,TRBJ2-5,CASSPGDQETQYF
TRBV14,TRBJ2-7,CASTREDRLSSSSYEQYF
TRBV5-1,TRBJ2-3,CASSLTRLAGGTDTQYF
TRBV5-1,TRBJ2-1,CASSQGLAVSSYNEQFF